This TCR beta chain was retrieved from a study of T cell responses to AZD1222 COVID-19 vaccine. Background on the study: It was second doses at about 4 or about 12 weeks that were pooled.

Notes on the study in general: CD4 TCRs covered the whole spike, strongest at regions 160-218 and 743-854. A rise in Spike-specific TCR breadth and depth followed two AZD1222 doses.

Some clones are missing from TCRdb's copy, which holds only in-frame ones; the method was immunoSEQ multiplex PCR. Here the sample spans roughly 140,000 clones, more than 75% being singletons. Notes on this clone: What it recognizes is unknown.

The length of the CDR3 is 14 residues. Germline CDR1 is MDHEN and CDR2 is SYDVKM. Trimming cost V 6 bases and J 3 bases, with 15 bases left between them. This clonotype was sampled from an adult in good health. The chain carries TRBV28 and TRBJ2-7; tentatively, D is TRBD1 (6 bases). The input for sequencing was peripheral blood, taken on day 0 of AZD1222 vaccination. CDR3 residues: CASSFAGVVYEQYF. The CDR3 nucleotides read TGTGCCAGCAGCTTCGCAGGGGTCGTCTACGAGCAGTACTTC.